Reported below is one T cell receptor (beta chain). Its target is unknown. This sample is drawn from a study of tumor-infiltrating lymphocytes in localized non-small cell lung cancer. About the study: Resected tumor was paired with non-adjacent uninvolved lung from the same patient.

Method: immunoSEQ multiplex PCR; TCRdb's copy keeps in-frame clones and lacks some. The sample has fewer than 13,000 clones; 63% are singletons. Regarding the study as a whole: Tumor T-cell fraction from TCR sequencing was not associated with recurrence-free survival (p = 0.61). IM1 and IM2 tumors showed no difference in T-cell fraction.

The CDR3 has 14 residues. V lost 2 bases, J lost 4 bases, and 12 bases lay in between. Germline CDR1 and CDR2: KGHSH and LQKENI. The TCR sequence derives from a human donor with non-small cell lung cancer. V gene TRBV18 combines with J gene TRBJ2-7; the D is unclear. The sample consisted of lung tumor tissue. DNA for the CDR3: TGTGCCAGCTCACCAAATAGGGTCCGGTACGAGCAGTACTTC. Translation: CASSPNRVRYEQYF.